This TCR beta chain was recovered during a study of read filtering for tumor transcriptome and immune sequencing. The library was built from about 400 ng RNA with molecular barcoded adaptors for alpha/delta and beta/gamma chains. TCRdb used MiXCR to reprocess the reads, holding one entry per CDR3 protein. The table lists 100,000 to 150,000 distinct CDR3 sequences, roughly 13% of them singletons. CDR3 length: 12 amino acids. Germline CDR1 and CDR2: KGHDR and SFDVKD. V lost 3 bases to trimming and J lost 9 bases, with 8 bases between them. J is TRBJ2-1 and V is TRBV24-1; D is uncertain. The TCR originated in a donor aged 40 or over with multiple myeloma. Sequenced sample: a population of CD138-negative cells sorted from bone marrow. The CDR3 bases are TGTGCCACCAGTGATCCCCCTGGTGAGCAGTTCTTC. This codes for CATSDPPGEQFF.